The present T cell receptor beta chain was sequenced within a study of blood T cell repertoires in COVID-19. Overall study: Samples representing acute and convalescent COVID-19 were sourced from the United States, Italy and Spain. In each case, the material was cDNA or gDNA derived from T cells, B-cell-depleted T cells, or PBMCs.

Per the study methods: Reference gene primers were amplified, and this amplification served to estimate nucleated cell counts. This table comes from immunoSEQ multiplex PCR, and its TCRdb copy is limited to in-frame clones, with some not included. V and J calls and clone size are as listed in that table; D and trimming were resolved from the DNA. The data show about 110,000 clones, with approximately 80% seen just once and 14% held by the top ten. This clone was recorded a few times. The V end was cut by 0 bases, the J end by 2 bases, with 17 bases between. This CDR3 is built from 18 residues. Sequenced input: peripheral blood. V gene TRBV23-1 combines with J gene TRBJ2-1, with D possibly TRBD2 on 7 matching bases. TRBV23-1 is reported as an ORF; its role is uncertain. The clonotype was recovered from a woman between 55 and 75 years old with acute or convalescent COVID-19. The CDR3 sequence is CASSQSMGRGPTYNEQFF. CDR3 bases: TGCGCCAGCAGTCAATCGATGGGGCGGGGGCCTACCTACAATGAGCAGTTCTTC.